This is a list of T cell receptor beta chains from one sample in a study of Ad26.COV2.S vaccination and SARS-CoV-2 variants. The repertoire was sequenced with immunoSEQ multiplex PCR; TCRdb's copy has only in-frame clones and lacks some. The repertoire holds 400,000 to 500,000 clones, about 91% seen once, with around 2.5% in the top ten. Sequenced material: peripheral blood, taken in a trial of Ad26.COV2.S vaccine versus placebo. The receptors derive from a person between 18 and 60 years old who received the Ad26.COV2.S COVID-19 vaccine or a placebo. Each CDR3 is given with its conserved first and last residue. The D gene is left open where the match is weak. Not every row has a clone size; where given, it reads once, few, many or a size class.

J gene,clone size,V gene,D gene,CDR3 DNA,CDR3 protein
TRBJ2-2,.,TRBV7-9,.,TGTGCCAGCAGCTTGGAAAGCACCGGGGAGCTGTTTTTT,CASSLESTGELFF
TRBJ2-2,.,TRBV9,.,TGTGCCAGCAGCGTAGCAAACCCGTTAAACACCGGGGAGCTGTTTTTT,CASSVANPLNTGELFF
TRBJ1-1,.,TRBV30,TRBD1,TGTGCCTGGAACAGGGGGGCGGACACTGAAGCTTTCTTT,CAWNRGADTEAFF
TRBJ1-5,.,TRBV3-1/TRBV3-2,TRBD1,TGTGCCAGCAGCCAGACCGGGACAGTATATAGCAATCAGCCCCAGCATTTT,CASSQTGTVYSNQPQHF
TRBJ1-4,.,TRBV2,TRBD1,TGTGCCAGCAGGAGGGCAGGGGGCGATGAAAAACTGTTTTTT,CASRRAGGDEKLFF
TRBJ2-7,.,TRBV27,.,TGTGCCAGCAGTTTTCGGTTTGGCGAGCAGTACTTC,CASSFRFGEQYF
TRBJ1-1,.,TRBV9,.,TGTGCCAGCAGCGTAGGAGGCAGGACTGAAGCTTTCTTT,CASSVGGRTEAFF
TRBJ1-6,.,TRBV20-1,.,TGCAGTGCTAGTAGAAGAAATTCACCCCTCCACTTT,CSASRRNSPLHF
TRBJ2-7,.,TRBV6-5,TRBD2,TGTGCCAGCAGTTACGCTAGCGGGGCCTCCTACGAGCAGTACTTC,CASSYASGASYEQYF
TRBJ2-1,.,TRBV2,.,TGTGCCAGCAGTCCCGACAGAACGTACAATGAGCAGTTCTTC,CASSPDRTYNEQFF
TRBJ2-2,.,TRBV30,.,TGTGCCTGGAGTGTAAATCGCGCCGGGGAGCTGTTTTTT,CAWSVNRAGELFF
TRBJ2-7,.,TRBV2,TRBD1,TGTGCCAGCAGTGAAGCGCTTTTGGGACAGGGTAGCGAGCAGTACTTC,CASSEALLGQGSEQYF
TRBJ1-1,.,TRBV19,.,TGTGCCAGTAGTATAGATTTAATTCAGAACACTGAAGCTTTCTTT,CASSIDLIQNTEAFF
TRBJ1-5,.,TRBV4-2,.,TGTGCCAGCAGCCAAGAAGTCGGCTCCGGAGGCAATCAGCCCCAGCATTTT,CASSQEVGSGGNQPQHF
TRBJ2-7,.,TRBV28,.,TGTGCCAGCAGTCGGACAGCCTTAACCTACGAGCAGTACTTC,CASSRTALTYEQYF
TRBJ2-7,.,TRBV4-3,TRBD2,TGCGCCAGCAGCCAATCGGCTAGCGGGACGGCCTCCTACGAGCAGTACTTC,CASSQSASGTASYEQYF
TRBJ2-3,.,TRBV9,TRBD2,TGTGCCAGCAGCGTAGCGGGGGGACCTAGCACAGATACGCAGTATTTT,CASSVAGGPSTDTQYF
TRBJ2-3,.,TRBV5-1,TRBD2,TGCGCCAGCAGCTTGTCTAGCGGCCACACAGATACGCAGTATTTT,CASSLSSGHTDTQYF
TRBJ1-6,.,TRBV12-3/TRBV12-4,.,TGTGCCAGCAGTTACCTCACATCACCCCTCCACTTT,CASSYLTSPLHF
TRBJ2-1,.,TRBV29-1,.,TGCAGCGTTGATGGGACCCCGGCTTACAATGAGCAGTTCTTC,CSVDGTPAYNEQFF
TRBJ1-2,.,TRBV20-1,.,TGCAGTGCTAACGGTCGCTATGGCTACACCTTC,CSANGRYGYTF
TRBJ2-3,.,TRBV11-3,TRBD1,TGTGCCAGCAGCTTCAGGGCAGGGGGCGGTGATACGCAGTATTTT,CASSFRAGGGDTQYF
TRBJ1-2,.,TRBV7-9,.,TGTGCCAGCAGTTCCGGCGGGGGAGACTATGGCTACACCTTC,CASSSGGGDYGYTF
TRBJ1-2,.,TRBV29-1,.,TGCAGCGGCGGGAACAAAATATTCCCGTATGGCTACACCTTC,CSGGNKIFPYGYTF
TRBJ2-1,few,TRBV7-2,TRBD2,TGTGCCAGCAGCCCCACTAGCGGGGGGTCACTGGGCGAGCAGTTCTTC,CASSPTSGGSLGEQFF
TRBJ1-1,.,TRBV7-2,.,TGTGCCAGCAGCTCCCGGACAGTTGAAGCTTTCTTT,CASSSRTVEAFF
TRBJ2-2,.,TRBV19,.,TGTGCCAGTATGGGACCTAACAGGGACACCGGGGAGCTGTTTTTT,CASMGPNRDTGELFF
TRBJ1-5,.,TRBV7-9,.,TGTGCCAGCAGCTTAGGACGTCAGCCCCAGCATTTT,CASSLGRQPQHF
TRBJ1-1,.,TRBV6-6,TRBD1,TGTGCCAGCAGTAAAACCGGGACAGGGCGCACTGAAGCTTTCTTT,CASSKTGTGRTEAFF
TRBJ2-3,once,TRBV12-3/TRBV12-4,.,TGTGCCAGCAGTTTTTCAGATACGCAGTATTTT,CASSFSDTQYF
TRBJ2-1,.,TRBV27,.,TGTGCCAGCAGTCTAGACGGGCTGTATGAGCAGTTCTTC,CASSLDGLYEQFF
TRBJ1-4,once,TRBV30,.,TGTGCTTTGGGAGCCCCTACAGGGATTAATGAAAAACTGTTTTTT,CALGAPTGINEKLFF
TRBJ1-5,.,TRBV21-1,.,TGTGCCAGCAGCAAAGTTCCAGGGGGGACAGAGACTAGCAATCAGCCCCAGCATTTT,CASSKVPGGTETSNQPQHF
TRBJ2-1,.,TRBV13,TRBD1,TGTGCCAGCAGCTTATTGGGACAGGGAAAGTATGAGCAGTTCTTC,CASSLLGQGKYEQFF
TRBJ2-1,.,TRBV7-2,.,TGTGCCAGCAGCCAACAAGCGTATGTCGGGAACAATGAGCAGTTCTTC,CASSQQAYVGNNEQFF
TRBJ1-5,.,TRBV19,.,TGTGCCAGTAGTATCGGCACTTTACATCAGCCCCAGCATTTT,CASSIGTLHQPQHF
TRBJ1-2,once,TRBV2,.,TGTGCCAGCAGTGTAAGGGTTCTCGGCTACACCTTC,CASSVRVLGYTF
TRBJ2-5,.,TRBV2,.,TGTGCCAGCAGTGGGGCTACCCAAGAGACCCAGTACTTC,CASSGATQETQYF
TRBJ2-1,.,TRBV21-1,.,TGTGCCAGCAGCAAAAGTCCGGGTCAGGGGACCTACAATGAGCAGTTCTTC,CASSKSPGQGTYNEQFF
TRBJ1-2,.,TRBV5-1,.,TGCGCCAGCAGCTTCCTTCAGGGTCCCTATGGCTACACCTTC,CASSFLQGPYGYTF
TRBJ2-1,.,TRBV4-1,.,TGCGCCAGCAGCCAAGATTCAAGGGAGTTCTTC,CASSQDSREFF
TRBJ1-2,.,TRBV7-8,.,TGTGCCAGCAGCCGGGACCGGACGTATGGCTACACCTTC,CASSRDRTYGYTF
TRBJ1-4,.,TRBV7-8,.,TGTGCCAGCAGCTTCAGGAGAGAATCTGAAAAACTGTTTTTT,CASSFRRESEKLFF
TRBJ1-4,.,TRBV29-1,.,TGCAGCGTTGAGGGGACCGATGAAAAACTGTTTTTT,CSVEGTDEKLFF
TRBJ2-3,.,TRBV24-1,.,TGTGCCACCAGTGATCCCCGGGTCGCCCCAGATACGCAGTATTTT,CATSDPRVAPDTQYF
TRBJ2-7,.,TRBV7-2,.,TGTGCCAGCAGCTCCTTTATGGGAGCTTACGAGCAGTACTTC,CASSSFMGAYEQYF
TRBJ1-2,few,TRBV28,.,TGTGCCAGCAGTTTCGAGAACTATGGCTACACCTTC,CASSFENYGYTF
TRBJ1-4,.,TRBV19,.,TGTGCCAGTAGTAGGGCCAGGGAGGAAAAACTGTTTTTT,CASSRAREEKLFF
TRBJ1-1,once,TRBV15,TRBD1,TGTGCCACCAGCAGAGATCAACAGGGGATCACTCAAGCTTTCTTT,CATSRDQQGITQAFF
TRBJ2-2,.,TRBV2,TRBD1,TGTGCCGGAAGGACAGGGGAGGGCAGGGAGCTGTTTTTT,CAGRTGEGRELFF
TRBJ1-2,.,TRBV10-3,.,TGTGCCATCAGCACAGGGCTTAACTATGGCTACACCTTC,CAISTGLNYGYTF
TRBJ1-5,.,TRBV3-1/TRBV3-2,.,TGTGCCAGCAGCCAAATGGGGAATCAGCCCCAGCATTTT,CASSQMGNQPQHF
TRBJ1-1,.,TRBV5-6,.,TGTGCCAGCAGCCCTGAACCCGGTGACACTGAAGCTTTCTTT,CASSPEPGDTEAFF
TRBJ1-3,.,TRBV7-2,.,TGTGCCAGCAGCTTGGTCGGGGGGGCAGGAAACACCATATATTTT,CASSLVGGAGNTIYF